This T cell receptor beta chain was sequenced for a study of tumor-infiltrating lymphocytes in primary liver carcinoma (dated 2017 in TCRdb). With respect to the entire study: Roughly 5 patients with histopathologically diagnosed primary liver carcinoma underwent surgical resection in China between November 2015 and 2016. The five patients had tumors of stage T1-T3 N0M0, with maximum diameters ranging from about 4.2 to 10 cm. A total of 35 or so specimens from 5 patients underwent TCRbeta repertoire sequencing, comprising around 25 tumor regions, 5 adjacent noncancerous liver tissues and 5 peripheral blood samples. Roughly 3.5 to 7.13 million productive TCRbeta reads were obtained per sample, and no significant difference in read depth was found between tissue types. Repertoires from technical replicates were highly reproducible, with mean shared-clone rates around 0.87 and correlation coefficients above 0.95. Hepatocellular carcinoma (four) or combined HCC and intrahepatic cholangiocarcinoma (one) was present in the five patients, who were three men and two women aged 30 to 69 years. For each liver tumor, the study sampled five regions along with adjacent normal tissue and blood, and applied TCRbeta repertoire sequencing, expression microarrays and whole-exome sequencing.

The CDR1 and CDR2 encoded by the germline V gene are SGHAT and FQNNGV. There are 12 amino acids in the CDR3, from cysteine to phenylalanine inclusive. Here the CDR3 DNA is all that survives: 36 bases in frame from base 1. Blood RNA was extracted from unsorted whole blood with TRIzol reagent; germline DNA came from the DNeasy Blood & Tissue kit. Chronic HBV infection was present in the patients, and the patients were treatment-naive at sampling. About 3.6 milliliters of peripheral blood were collected into K2EDTA tubes before surgery. Details on this clonotype: Its antigen is not yet known. Sequence at one end of the junction differs from germline and may be a read error.

Using a constant-region primer and ProtoScript II reverse transcriptase, TCRbeta-specific cDNA was reverse-transcribed from roughly 500 ng total RNA. The TCRbeta libraries were prepared through three rounds of nested multiplex PCR following a slightly modified ARM-PCR procedure. The first two PCR rounds used multiplex TRBV1-TRBV30 forward primers with a Cbeta reverse primer, each for about 10 cycles. Sample barcodes and Illumina adapters were attached in a final 25-cycle PCR using Deep VentR polymerase. Before sequencing, amplicons of 200-500 bp were purified from gel using a QIAquick gel extraction kit. An Illumina HiSeq 2500 was used to sequence the TCRbeta amplicons, generating 250-bp paired-end reads. In the authors' own workflow: Reads were quality-trimmed with Trimmomatic v0.33, and paired reads were merged with FLASH v1.2.11 to recover full CDR3 sequences. V, D and J germline segments were assigned to the rearranged TCRbeta sequences using MiGEC v1.2.1b. Clonotype statistics and Shannon-Wiener diversity indices were calculated with VDJtools v1.0.0. Except for diversity analysis, only each sample's 250 most abundant clonotypes were used in subsequent analyses to reduce sampling bias. The public reads were run again by TCRdb, first through fastp at Q25 and then through MiXCR, and only productive beta chains were kept. Entries are consolidated by CDR3 protein sequence, retaining the most common genes and DNA. TCRdb's processing, not the study's, gives the V and J calls here. Here the sample has 150,000 to 200,000 distinct CDR3 sequences; about 60% occur a single time. Clones ranked in the top ten supply 72% of the sample.

Study-wide findings and limitations: Because only the TCR beta chain was sequenced and unpaired alpha chains were not captured, true repertoire diversity is likely underestimated. The top 250 clones accounted for a significantly greater share of the repertoire in tumors than in blood (p = 0.039). Only five or six patients were included in the study, and the authors note that the findings should be validated in a larger study. Bulk unsorted samples precluded comparing CD4+ and CD8+ T cell repertoires. Repertoire overlap was found to be higher between tumor regions (mean around 35%) than between tumor-adjacent (roughly 17%) or tumor-blood (about 15%) pairs, consistent with antigen-driven expansion.

The sample consisted of peripheral blood. In this chain, TRBV11-2 is recombined with TRBJ2-5; the D gene is perhaps TRBD1, on 6 matching bases. This TCR came from a middle-aged man with primary liver carcinoma and hepatitis B virus infection. The base sequence is TGTGCCAGCTGCAGGGGCCAAGATACCCAGTACTTC. Its translation reads: CASCRGQDTQYF.